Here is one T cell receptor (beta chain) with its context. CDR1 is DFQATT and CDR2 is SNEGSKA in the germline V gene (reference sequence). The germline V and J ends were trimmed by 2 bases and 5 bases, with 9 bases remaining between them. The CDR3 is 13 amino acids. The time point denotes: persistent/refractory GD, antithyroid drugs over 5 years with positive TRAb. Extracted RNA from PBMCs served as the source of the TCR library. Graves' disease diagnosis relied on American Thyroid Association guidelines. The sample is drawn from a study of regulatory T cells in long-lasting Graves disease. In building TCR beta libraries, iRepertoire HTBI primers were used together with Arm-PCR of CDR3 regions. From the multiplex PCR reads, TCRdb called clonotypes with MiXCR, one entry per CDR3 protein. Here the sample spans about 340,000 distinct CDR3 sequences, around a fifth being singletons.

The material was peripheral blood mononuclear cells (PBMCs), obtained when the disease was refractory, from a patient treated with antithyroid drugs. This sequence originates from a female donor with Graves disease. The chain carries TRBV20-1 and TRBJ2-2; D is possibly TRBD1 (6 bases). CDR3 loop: CSARPTGTGELFF. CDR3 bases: TGCAGTGCTAGACCTACAGGGACCGGGGAGCTGTTTTTT.